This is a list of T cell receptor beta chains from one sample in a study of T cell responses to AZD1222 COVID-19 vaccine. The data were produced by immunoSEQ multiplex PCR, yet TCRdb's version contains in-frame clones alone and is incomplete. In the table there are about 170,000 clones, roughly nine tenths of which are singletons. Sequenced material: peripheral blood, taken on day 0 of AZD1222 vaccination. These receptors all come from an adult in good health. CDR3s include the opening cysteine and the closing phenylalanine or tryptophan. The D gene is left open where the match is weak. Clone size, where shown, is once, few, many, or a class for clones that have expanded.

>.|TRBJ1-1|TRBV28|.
CASSLGREAFF
TGTGCCAGCAGTTTAGGAAGAGAAGCTTTCTTT
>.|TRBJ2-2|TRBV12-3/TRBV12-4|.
CASSQGYAGELFF
TGTGCCAGCAGTCAGGGGTACGCCGGGGAGCTGTTTTTT
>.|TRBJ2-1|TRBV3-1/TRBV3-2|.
CASSSGGEQFF
TGTGCCAGCAGCTCTGGGGGTGAGCAGTTCTTC
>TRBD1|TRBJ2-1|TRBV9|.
CASSPQDRVNNEQFF
TGTGCCAGCAGCCCTCAGGACAGGGTAAACAATGAGCAGTTCTTC
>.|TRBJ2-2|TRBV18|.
CASSPNPQGDGELFF
TGTGCCAGCTCACCAAACCCCCAGGGCGACGGGGAGCTGTTTTTT
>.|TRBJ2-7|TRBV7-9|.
CASSLREAPSYEQYF
TGTGCCAGCAGCTTACGTGAGGCACCCTCCTACGAGCAGTACTTC
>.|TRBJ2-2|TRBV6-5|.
CASGTSLNTGELFF
TGTGCCAGCGGGACGTCTTTAAACACCGGGGAGCTGTTTTTT
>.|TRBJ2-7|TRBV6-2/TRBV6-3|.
CASSTGLWGVGEQYF
TGTGCCAGCAGTACAGGGTTATGGGGGGTCGGCGAGCAGTACTTC
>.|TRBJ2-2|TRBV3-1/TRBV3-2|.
CASSQEGGGKLFF
TGTGCCAGCAGCCAAGAAGGGGGAGGGAAGCTGTTTTTT
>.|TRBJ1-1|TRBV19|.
CASSIVGVTEAFF
TGTGCCAGTAGTATAGTTGGGGTCACTGAAGCTTTCTTT
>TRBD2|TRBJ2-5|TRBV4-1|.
CASSQGLAEGTQYF
TGCGCCAGCAGCCAAGGGCTAGCGGAGGGGACCCAGTACTTC
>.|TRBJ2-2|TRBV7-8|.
CASSFRGAGELFF
TGTGCCAGCAGCTTCAGGGGGGCCGGGGAGCTGTTTTTT
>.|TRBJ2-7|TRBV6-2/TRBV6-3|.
CASSRERDYEQYF
TGTGCCAGCAGTCGAGAAAGGGACTACGAGCAGTACTTC
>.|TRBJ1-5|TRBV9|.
CASSVASGQPQHF
TGTGCCAGCAGCGTAGCCTCAGGCCAGCCCCAGCATTTT
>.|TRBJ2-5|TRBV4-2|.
CASSQTAGYQETQYF
TGTGCCAGCAGCCAAACGGCGGGGTACCAAGAGACCCAGTACTTC
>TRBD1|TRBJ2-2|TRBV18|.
CASSPMTGPDTGELFF
TGTGCCAGCTCACCCATGACAGGGCCGGACACCGGGGAGCTGTTTTTT
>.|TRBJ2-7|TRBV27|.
CASRVGQDHYEQYF
TGTGCCAGCAGGGTAGGGCAGGATCATTACGAGCAGTACTTC
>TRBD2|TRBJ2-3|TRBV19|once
CASSILAGGKDTQYF
TGTGCCAGTAGTATTCTGGCGGGGGGCAAGGATACGCAGTATTTT
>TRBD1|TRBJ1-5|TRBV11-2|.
CASSPDPTGGDFQPQHF
TGTGCCAGCAGCCCAGACCCGACAGGGGGCGATTTCCAGCCCCAGCATTTT
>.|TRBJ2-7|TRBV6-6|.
CASSPTTTKGTYEQYF
TGTGCCAGCAGCCCCACCACGACGAAGGGCACCTACGAGCAGTACTTC
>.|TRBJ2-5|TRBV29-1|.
CSVEEGRKETQYF
TGCAGCGTTGAAGAGGGCAGAAAAGAGACCCAGTACTTC
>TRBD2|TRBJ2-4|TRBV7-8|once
CASSPGLAGGGIAKNIQYF
TGTGCCAGCAGCCCGGGACTAGCGGGGGGCGGAATAGCCAAAAACATTCAGTACTTC
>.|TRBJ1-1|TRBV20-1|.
CSARQDTEAFF
TGCAGTGCTAGGCAGGACACTGAAGCTTTCTTT
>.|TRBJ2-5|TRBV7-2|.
CASSLARGRETQYF
TGTGCCAGCAGCTTAGCGAGGGGGAGGGAGACCCAGTACTTC
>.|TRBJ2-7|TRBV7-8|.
CASSISGTTYYEQYF
TGTGCCAGCAGCATCTCCGGGACAACCTACTACGAGCAGTACTTC